The 15 T cell receptor beta chains presented below share a single source sample, sequenced in a study of cytomegalovirus exposure and HLA in healthy donors. Primers for the PCR totalled 60 Vbeta and 13 Jbeta. Clones were sequenced by immunoSEQ multiplex PCR, and TCRdb holds only the in-frame ones, with some missing. The table has approximately 110,000 clones, roughly four fifths seen once. Material: PBMCs. The receptors come from a woman in her 50s in good health and CMV-seropositive.

This sequence joins TRBV7-9 and TRBJ2-1, with TRBD2 matching 12 bases. J lost 4 bases, V lost 5 bases, and 3 bases had no gene match. Per the germline V gene, CDR1 is SEHNR and CDR2 is FQNEAQ (reference sequence). This CDR3 contains 15 residues. CDR3 DNA: TGTGCCAGCAGCGGACTAGCGGGACCGTACAATGAGCAGTTCTTC. As protein: CASSGLAGPYNEQFF.

The chain links TRBV7-7 to TRBJ2-1; 8 positions match TRBD1. V shed 5 bases and J 5 bases; nucleotides not matched to a gene: 5. The length of the CDR3 is 14 residues. CDR1 SSHAT and CDR2 FNYEAQ come from the germline V gene (reference sequence). The DNA for the CDR3 is TGTGCCAGCAGCCAGGGGACAGGTAACAATGAGCAGTTCTTC. Translation gives CASSQGTGNNEQFF.

The CDR3 is CASSWDRLNTEAFF. In DNA, the CDR3 is TGTGCCAGCAGTTGGGACAGATTAAACACTGAAGCTTTCTTT. The chain joins TRBV6-5 to TRBJ1-1; 7 bases fit TRBD1. The CDR3 totals 14 residues. CDR1 is MNHEY and CDR2 is SVGAGI in the germline V gene. V dropped 4 bases and J dropped 2; count of bases not matched to a gene: 4.

The chain uses TRBV2 and TRBJ2-5, with D perhaps TRBD2 (6 bases). The CDR3 consists of 12 residues. Trimming removed 6 bases at V and 5 bases at J, with 10 bases between. Germline lookup yields CDR1 SNHLY and CDR2 FYNNEI. CDR3 sequence: CASSRRAETQYF. CDR3 DNA sequence: TGTGCCAGCAGCAGGAGGGCTGAGACCCAGTACTTC.

The chain couples TRBV6-6 to TRBJ1-5, with D tentatively TRBD1 (5 bases). The CDR3 has 13 residues. Germline V CDR1 and CDR2: MNHNY, SVGAGI (reference sequence). V shed 6 bases and J shed 5 bases, with 11 bases lying between them. The chain's CDR3 is CASSPGLYQPQHF. The CDR3 DNA reads as TGTGCCAGCAGCCCAGGGTTGTATCAGCCCCAGCATTTT.

The chain links TRBV11-2 to TRBJ2-7; D gene unclear. V was trimmed by 3 bases and J by 5 bases, leaving 11 bases between them. Germline CDR1 reads SGHAT; CDR2 reads FQNNGV. The CDR3 spans 13 residues. The CDR3 sequence: CASSFSLSNEQYF. The CDR3 region has the DNA TGTGCCAGCAGCTTTTCTCTGAGTAACGAGCAGTACTTC. Combining the CDR3 with reference TRBV11-2 and TRBJ2-7 gives the whole variable domain EAGVAQSPRYKIIEKRQSVAFWCNPISGHATLYWYQQILGQGPKLLIQFQNNGVVDDSQLPKDRFSAERLKGVDSTLKIQPAKLEDSAVYLCASSFSLSNEQYFGPGTRLTVT.

The CDR3 sequence: CASSFFSVRVLHF. DNA of the CDR3: TGTGCCAGCAGTTTTTTTTCAGTACGGGTCCTCCACTTT. The V and J genes are TRBV27 and TRBJ1-6; D uncertain. V dropped 3 bases and J dropped 15 bases, with 15 bases sitting between them. Germline assignment: CDR1 MNHEY and CDR2 SMNVEV (reference sequence). CDR3 length: 13 amino acids.

The CDR3 DNA reads TGCGCCAGCAGCTTGGTCGGGGGGCCAGGAGAGACCCAGTACTTC. It yields the protein CASSLVGGPGETQYF. The V gene is TRBV5-1, the J gene TRBJ2-5; D may be TRBD2 (7 bases). Trimming cost V 0 bases and J 4 bases, with 13 bases left between them. Germline V gene sequence: CDR1 SGHRS, CDR2 YFSETQ. The CDR3 loop spans 15 amino acids.

The genes are TRBV7-2 and TRBJ1-6; 7 nucleotides align to TRBD1. V dropped 1 base and J dropped 6; count of bases not matched to a gene: 3. The germline V gene has CDR1 SGHTA and CDR2 FQGNSA. CDR3 length: 15 residues. Here the CDR3 reads CASSLGQGGNSPLHF. The CDR3 nucleotides read TGTGCCAGCAGCTTAGGACAGGGCGGTAATTCACCCCTCCACTTT.

This rearrangement joins TRBV4-3 to TRBJ2-7, with D tentatively TRBD1 (6 bases). The germline V gene has CDR1 LGHNA and CDR2 YSLEER. The V and J ends lost 3 bases and 0 bases respectively, with 15 bases between them. This CDR3 contains 16 residues. The CDR3 nucleotides are TGCGCCAGCAGCCATGTAACAGGGACGACCTCCTACGAGCAGTACTTC. Its protein product is CASSHVTGTTSYEQYF.

The chain combines TRBV19 with TRBJ1-4; the D is unclear. Trimming removed 6 bases from V and 8 bases from J, with 13 bases in between. Per germline, CDR1 LNHDA and CDR2 SQIVND (reference sequence). The CDR3 has 13 residues. This CDR3 is CASRRAFGEKLFF. The CDR3 DNA reads TGTGCCAGTAGGCGTGCGTTCGGGGAAAAACTGTTTTTT.

The chain couples TRBV7-2 to TRBJ1-5; 10 nucleotides align to TRBD1. The V gene's germline CDR1 is SGHTA and CDR2 FQGNSA. The CDR3 has 16 residues. Unmatched junction bases numbered 9, after V lost 5 bases and J lost 5 bases. The CDR3 protein is CASSLSSGTGDQPQHF. The CDR3 DNA follows: TGTGCCAGCAGCCTATCCTCCGGGACAGGGGATCAGCCCCAGCATTTT.

This clone was recorded a few times. The chain combines TRBV5-1 with TRBJ2-1, with a tentative D call TRBD2 (6 bases). V lost 7 bases and J lost 2, with 16 bases in between. This CDR3 is 15 amino acids long. Per germline, CDR1 SGHRS and CDR2 YFSETQ. CDR3 sequence (DNA): TGCGCCAGCGAAGACGGGGGTCCTCCCTACAATGAGCAGTTCTTC. Translated, it gives CASEDGGPPYNEQFF.

The chain employs TRBV19 and TRBJ1-4, with TRBD1 as a possible D gene (6 bases). The CDR3 is 15 residues long. Deletions cut 9 bases from V and 4 bases from J, with 18 bases between. CDR1 and CDR2 from the germline V gene are LNHDA and SQIVND (reference sequence). This CDR3 reads CASRGLREGNEKLFF. The CDR3 DNA reads as TGTGCCAGCAGGGGACTTAGGGAGGGTAATGAAAAACTGTTTTTT. The whole variable domain, filled in from reference TRBV19 and TRBJ1-4, reads DGGITQSPKYLFRKEGQNVTLSCEQNLNHDAMYWYRQDPGQGLRLIYYSQIVNDFQKGDIAEGYSVSREKKESFPLTVTSAQKNPTAFYLCASRGLREGNEKLFFGSGTQLSVL.

The chain is built from TRBV7-6 and TRBJ2-1; a possible D gene is TRBD2 (5 bases). V lost 5 bases to trimming and J lost 5 bases, with 13 bases between them. The germline CDR1 and CDR2 sequences are SGHVS and FNYEAQ. The CDR3 loop spans 14 amino acids. The CDR3 coding sequence is TGTGCCAGCAGCCCCGACCAGCGGAACAATGAGCAGTTCTTC. Amino acids: CASSPDQRNNEQFF.